The 20 T cell receptor beta chains given below trace back to one sample, sequenced in a study of breast tumors, draining lymph nodes, adjacent tissues. TCRdb called the multiplex PCR reads again in MiXCR, with one record for every CDR3 protein. The sample contains 270,000 or so distinct CDR3 sequences, 30% of which appear only once. Samples came from axillary lymph nodes draining the breast cancer. Input material: axillary lymph node tissue. These receptor sequences come from a female donor with breast cancer. Some clones in this sample may be carry-over from other donors' samples.

This clonotype has at least ten counts. The V and J genes are TRBV12-3 or TRBV12-4 and TRBJ1-3; D possibly corresponds to TRBD1 (6 bases). The CDR3 totals 14 residues. Trimming stripped 6 bases from V and 7 bases from J, with 16 bases between. The CDR3 DNA reads TGTGCCAGCAGATATCAGGGGATATTGAACACCATATATTTT. This encodes CASRYQGILNTIYF.

This clonotype was seen many times. V and J are TRBV5-1 and TRBJ2-1, with TRBD2 identical over 7 bases. The V and J ends lost 3 bases and 2 bases, in that order; junction bases with no gene match: 11. Germline CDR1 SGHRS, CDR2 YFSETQ. The CDR3 covers 17 residues. CDR3 bases: TGCGCCAGCAGCTCGGGTTGGGCTAGCGGACCCTACAATGAGCAGTTCTTC. Amino acids: CASSSGWASGPYNEQFF.

This clonotype was detected a few times. A much larger clone lies one base from this, so it may be a read error. J is TRBJ1-5 and V is TRBV19; 10 bases map to TRBD1. In germline, CDR1 is LNHDA, CDR2 SQIVND (reference sequence). CDR3 length equals 15 residues. The J segment lost 6 bases and the V segment lost 8 bases, leaving 10 bases of the junction unmatched. CDR3 bases: TGTGCCAGTTCGGGACAGGGGTTTCGAAGTCAGCCCCAGCATTTT. Amino acid sequence: CASSGQGFRSQPQHF. The variable domain in full, with the rest retrieved from reference TRBV19 and TRBJ1-5, is DGGITQSPKYLFRKEGQNVTLSCEQNLNHDAMYWYRQDPGQGLRLIYYSQIVNDFQKGDIAEGYSVSREKKESFPLTVTSAQKNPTAFYLCASSGQGFRSQPQHFGDGTRLSIL.

In the case of this clonotype: A read error is possible here, since a much larger clone lies one base away. The DNA of the CDR3 is TGTGCCGGTAGTATAAAGGGCGACAGGACCTATGGCTACACCTTC. This encodes CAGSIKGDRTYGYTF. This chain connects TRBV19 to TRBJ1-2; tentatively, D is TRBD1 (6 bases). CDR1 LNHDA and CDR2 SQIVND come from the germline V gene (reference sequence). This CDR3 has 15 amino acids.

In its sample, this clonotype was seen many times. The V call is TRBV5-8, the J call TRBJ2-1; 9 positions agree with TRBD1. Germline CDR1 and CDR2: SGHTS and YDEGEE. There are 14 residues in the CDR3. J lost 9 bases, V lost 4 bases, and 8 bases had no gene match. The CDR3 sequence is CASSGGQGVGEQFF. The CDR3 DNA follows: TGTGCCAGCAGCGGGGGACAGGGCGTCGGTGAGCAGTTCTTC.

With regard to this clonotype: Since a much larger clone is just one base distant, this may be a read error. J is TRBJ2-5 and V is TRBV12-3 or TRBV12-4; D uncertain. V was trimmed by 1 base and J by 5 bases, leaving 8 bases between them. The CDR3 extends over 13 amino acids. The CDR3 DNA is TGTGCCAGCAGTTTAGTGCAGCAGGAGACCCAGTACTTC. Encoded protein: CASSLVQQETQYF.

This clonotype was observed many times. The rearrangement uses TRBV19 and TRBJ2-1; 11 bases map to TRBD2. Germline loops: CDR1 LNHDA, CDR2 SQIVND (reference sequence). After removal of 7 bases from V and 4 bases from J, the junction contained 6 bases not matched to a gene. CDR3 length: 15 residues. The CDR3 loop reads CASTTGTSGYNEQFF. In nucleotides, the CDR3 is TGTGCCAGTACCACCGGGACTAGCGGATACAATGAGCAGTTCTTC.

This sequence joins TRBV2 and TRBJ2-1; 13 nucleotides line up with TRBD2. Germline V lookup: CDR1 SNHLY, CDR2 FYNNEI. V gave up 8 bases and J gave up 7 bases; unmatched junction bases: 5. The CDR3 loop spans 14 amino acids. The CDR3 DNA reads as TGTGCCAGCTTAGGGACTAGCGGGACGAATGAGCAGTTCTTC. Its translation: CASLGTSGTNEQFF.

A remark on this clonotype: A read error may explain this, as a much larger clone is one base away. The genes are TRBV6-1 and TRBJ1-3; no reliable D call. In germline, CDR1 is MNHNS, CDR2 SASEGT. The CDR3 covers 15 residues. The CDR3 is CASTKVRNSGDTIYF. The CDR3 DNA reads as TGTGCCAGCACCAAGGTCCGGAACTCTGGAGACACCATATATTTT.

This clonotype was found many times. This chain links TRBV30 with TRBJ1-2; D gene uncertain. This CDR3 is 11 amino acids long. The V and J ends lost 8 bases and 2 bases respectively, with 9 bases between them. Per germline, CDR1 GTSNPN and CDR2 SVGIG (reference sequence). The CDR3 spells CADGHNYGYTF. Written as DNA, the CDR3 is TGTGCCGACGGGCACAACTATGGCTACACCTTC.

A remark on this clonotype: Mismatch with germline at one junction end may stem from a read error. V is TRBV12-3 or TRBV12-4 and J is TRBJ1-5; D remains ambiguous. The CDR3 length is 16 residues. The CDR3 region is CASSFLAPISNQPQHF. The CDR3 DNA follows: TGTGCCAGCAGTTTCCTTGCGCCGATTAGCAATCAGCCCCAACATTTT.

On this clonotype itself: Given the absence of the conserved phenylalanine or tryptophan at the CDR3 end, a read error is likely. The chain has TRBV20-1 and TRBJ2-2, with D perhaps matching TRBD1 (6 bases). V dropped 0 bases and J dropped 6 bases, with 20 bases sitting between them. The germline gives CDR1 DFQATT, CDR2 SNEGSKA (reference sequence). The CDR3 is 17 amino acids. CDR3 region: CSARDLVMQGSSGELFS. The CDR3 DNA is TGCAGTGCTAGAGATCTCGTAATGCAGGGGTCATCCGGGGAGCTGTTTTCT.

The chain joins TRBV6-9 to TRBJ2-1; 9 nucleotides agree with TRBD2. Germline values: CDR1 MNHGY, CDR2 SVAAGI. This CDR3 has 13 amino acids. Unmatched junction bases numbered 11, after V lost 4 bases and J lost 16 bases. The CDR3 spells CASSFSGRDDNFF. The DNA of the CDR3 is TGTGCCAGCAGTTTTAGCGGGAGAGACGACAACTTCTTC.

This clonotype has only a few counts. V is TRBV12-3 or TRBV12-4 and J is TRBJ1-1; 8 bases agree with TRBD1. V trimming: 1 base; J trimming: 6 bases; junction bases outside the gene matches: 1. The CDR3 length is 13 residues. CDR3: CASSLVQGAEAFF. In nucleotides, the CDR3 is TGTGCCAGCAGTTTAGTACAGGGGGCTGAAGCTTTCTTT.

This clonotype has only a few counts. This may stem from a read error, because a much larger clone lies one nucleotide away. This likely comes from a read error, as the CDR3 has no conserved phenylalanine or tryptophan at its end. This chain uses TRBV20-1 with TRBJ1-2; TRBD1 might be the D (5 bases). Germline lookup yields CDR1 DFQATT and CDR2 SNEGSKA (reference sequence). The CDR3 is 13 amino acids. V gave up 6 bases and J gave up 4 bases, with 15 bases separating them. The CDR3, as DNA: TGCAGTGCAGAGCGCCGGGGGGTCTATGGCTACACCTCC. It is translated as CSAERRGVYGYTS.

This clonotype was detected once. It may be a read error: a sequence one base away is much more abundant. The chain has TRBV11-3 and TRBJ2-1, with D possibly called TRBD1 or TRBD2 (5 bases each). The CDR3 extends over 15 amino acids. Trimming cost V 3 bases and J 12 bases, with 21 bases left between them. CDR1 is SGHNT and CDR2 is YENEEA in the germline V gene. The CDR3 reads CASSFEGSKSDGQFF. Here the CDR3 DNA reads TGTGCCAGCAGCTTCGAGGGGTCGAAAAGTGATGGGCAGTTCTTC.

This clonotype showed up many times. The chain links TRBV24-1 to TRBJ2-7; 10 nucleotides align to TRBD2. Germline assignment: CDR1 KGHDR and CDR2 SFDVKD. The V and J ends lost 5 bases and 4 bases, in that order; junction bases with no gene match: 7. The CDR3 contains 15 residues. The CDR3 DNA is TGTGCCACCAGTGGAGGAGCGGGAGGGCCTTACGAGCAGTACTTC. As protein: CATSGGAGGPYEQYF.

This clonotype was found many times. This chain connects TRBV10-1 to TRBJ2-3, with D possibly matching TRBD2 (5 bases). The length of the CDR3 is 13 residues. Germline CDR1 WNHNN, CDR2 SYGVQD (reference sequence). Trimming cost V 2 bases and J 4 bases, with 7 bases left between them. CDR3 in amino acids: CASSEVGADTQYF. The CDR3 DNA reads as TGCGCCAGCAGTGAGGTCGGGGCAGATACGCAGTATTTT.

The chain has TRBV3-1 and TRBJ2-7; D gene ambiguous. Trimming took 3 bases from V and 3 from J, leaving 6 bases between them. The CDR3 has 12 residues. The germline gives CDR1 LGHDT, CDR2 YNNKEL (reference sequence). The CDR3 protein is CASSHGDYEQYF. Written as DNA, the CDR3 is TGTGCCAGCAGCCACGGAGACTACGAGCAGTACTTC.

As concerns this clonotype: One base away lies a much larger clone, so this may be a sequencing read error. The J gene is TRBJ1-4, the V gene TRBV20-1, with a weak D call TRBD1 (5 bases). The CDR3 runs to 12 residues. Germline V gene data show CDR1 as DFQATT and CDR2 as SNEGSKA (reference sequence). Written as DNA, the CDR3 is TGCAGTGCTCCGGGGCCTAATGAAAAACCGTTTTTT. It yields the protein CSAPGPNEKPFF.